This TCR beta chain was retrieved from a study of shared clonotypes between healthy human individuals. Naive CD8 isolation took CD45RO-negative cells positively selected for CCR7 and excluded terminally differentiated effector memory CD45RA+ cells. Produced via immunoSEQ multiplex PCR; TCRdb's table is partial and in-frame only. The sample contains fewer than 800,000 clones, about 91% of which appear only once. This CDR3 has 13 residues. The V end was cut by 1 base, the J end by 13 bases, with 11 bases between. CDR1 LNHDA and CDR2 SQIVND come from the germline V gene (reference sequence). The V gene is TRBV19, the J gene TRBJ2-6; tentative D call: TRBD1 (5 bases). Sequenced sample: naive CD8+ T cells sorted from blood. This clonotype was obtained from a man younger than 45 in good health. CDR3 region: CASSIVQGLVLTF. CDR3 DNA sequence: TGTGCCAGTAGTATAGTTCAGGGTTTGGTCCTGACTTTC.